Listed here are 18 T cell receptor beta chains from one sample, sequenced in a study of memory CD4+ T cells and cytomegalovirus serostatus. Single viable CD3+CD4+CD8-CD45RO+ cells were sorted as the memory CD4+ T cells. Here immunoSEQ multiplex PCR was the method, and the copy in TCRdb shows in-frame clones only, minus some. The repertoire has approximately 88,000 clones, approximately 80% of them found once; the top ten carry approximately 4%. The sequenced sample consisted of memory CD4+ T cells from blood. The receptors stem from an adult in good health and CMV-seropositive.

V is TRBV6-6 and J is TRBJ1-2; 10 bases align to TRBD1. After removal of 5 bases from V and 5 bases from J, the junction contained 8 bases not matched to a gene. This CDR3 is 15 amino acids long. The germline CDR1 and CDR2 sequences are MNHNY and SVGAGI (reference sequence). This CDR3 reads CASSPPGTGAYGYTF. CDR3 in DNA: TGTGCCAGCAGTCCTCCCGGGACAGGGGCATATGGCTACACCTTC.

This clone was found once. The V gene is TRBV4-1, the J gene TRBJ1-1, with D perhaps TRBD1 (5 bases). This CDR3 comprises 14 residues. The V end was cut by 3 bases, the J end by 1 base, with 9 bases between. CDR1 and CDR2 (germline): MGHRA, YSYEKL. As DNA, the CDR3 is TGCGCCAGCAGCCATTCAAGGGGGAACACTGAAGCTTTCTTT. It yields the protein CASSHSRGNTEAFF.

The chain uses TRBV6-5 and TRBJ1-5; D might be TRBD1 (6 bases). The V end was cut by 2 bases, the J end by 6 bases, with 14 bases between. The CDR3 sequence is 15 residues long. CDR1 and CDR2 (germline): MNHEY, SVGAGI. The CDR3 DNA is TGTGCCAGCAGTTACGGCAGGGGCCCCACTCAGCCCCAGCATTTT. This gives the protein CASSYGRGPTQPQHF.

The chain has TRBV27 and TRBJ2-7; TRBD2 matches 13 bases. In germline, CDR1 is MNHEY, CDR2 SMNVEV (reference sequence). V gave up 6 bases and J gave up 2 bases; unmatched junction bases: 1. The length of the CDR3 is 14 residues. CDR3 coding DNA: TGTGCCAGCAGCACTAGCGGGAGGGCCTACGAGCAGTACTTC. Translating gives CASSTSGRAYEQYF.

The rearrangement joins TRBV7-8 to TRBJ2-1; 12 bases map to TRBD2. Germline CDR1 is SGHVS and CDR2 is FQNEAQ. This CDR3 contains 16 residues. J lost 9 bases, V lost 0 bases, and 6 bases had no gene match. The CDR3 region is CASSLARLAGVLEQFF. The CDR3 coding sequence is TGTGCCAGCAGCTTAGCTCGACTAGCGGGAGTGCTTGAGCAGTTCTTC.

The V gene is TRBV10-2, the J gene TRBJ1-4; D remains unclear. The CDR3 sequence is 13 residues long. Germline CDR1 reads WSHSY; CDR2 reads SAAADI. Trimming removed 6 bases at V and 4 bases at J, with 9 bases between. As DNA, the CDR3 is TGCGCCAGCAGGGGCAGGTTTAATGAAAAACTGTTTTTT. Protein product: CASRGRFNEKLFF.

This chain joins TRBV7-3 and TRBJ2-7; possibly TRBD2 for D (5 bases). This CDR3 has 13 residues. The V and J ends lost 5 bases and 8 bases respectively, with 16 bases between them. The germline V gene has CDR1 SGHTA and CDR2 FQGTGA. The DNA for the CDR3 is TGTGCCAGCAGCCCCCCGGGCGGGTCCCAGCAGTACTTC. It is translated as CASSPPGGSQQYF. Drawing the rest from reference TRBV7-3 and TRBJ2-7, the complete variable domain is GAGVSQTPSNKVTEKGKYVELRCDPISGHTALYWYRQSLGQGPEFLIYFQGTGAADDSGLPNDRFFAVRPEGSVSTLKIQRTERGDSAVYLCASSPPGGSQQYFGPGTRLTVT.

The CDR3 sequence: CATSRDSSYEQYF. The CDR3 DNA reads TGTGCCACCAGCAGAGATTCAAGTTACGAGCAGTACTTC. The chain couples TRBV15 to TRBJ2-7, with D hard to call. V was shortened by 0 bases and J by 4 bases, with 7 bases between the two germline ends. CDR3 length: 13 amino acids. CDR1 and CDR2 from the germline V gene are LNHNV and YYDKDF (reference sequence).

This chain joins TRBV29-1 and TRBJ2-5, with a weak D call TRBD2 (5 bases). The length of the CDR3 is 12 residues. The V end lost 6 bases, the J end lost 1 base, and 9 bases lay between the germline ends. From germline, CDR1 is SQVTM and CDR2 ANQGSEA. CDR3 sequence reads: CSVERIQETQYF. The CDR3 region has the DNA TGCAGCGTCGAGCGGATCCAAGAGACCCAGTACTTC. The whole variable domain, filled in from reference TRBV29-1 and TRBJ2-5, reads SAVISQKPSRDICQRGTSLTIQCQVDSQVTMMFWYRQQPGQSLTLIATANQGSEATYESGFVIDKFPISRPNLTFSTLTVSNMSPEDSSIYLCSVERIQETQYFGPGTRLLVL.

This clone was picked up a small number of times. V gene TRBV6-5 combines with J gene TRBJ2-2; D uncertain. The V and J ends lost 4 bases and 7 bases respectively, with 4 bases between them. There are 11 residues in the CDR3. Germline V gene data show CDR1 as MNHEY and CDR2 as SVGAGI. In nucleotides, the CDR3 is TGTGCCAGCAGTTCCGGCGGGGAGCTGTTTTTT. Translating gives CASSSGGELFF.

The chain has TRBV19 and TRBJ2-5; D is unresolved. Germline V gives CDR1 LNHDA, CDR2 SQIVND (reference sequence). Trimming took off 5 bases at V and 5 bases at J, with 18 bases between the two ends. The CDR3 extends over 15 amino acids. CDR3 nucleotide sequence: TGTGCCAGTAGTCCCGATCCGGGTTTAACGGAGACCCAGTACTTC. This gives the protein CASSPDPGLTETQYF. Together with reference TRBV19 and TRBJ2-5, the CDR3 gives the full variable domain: DGGITQSPKYLFRKEGQNVTLSCEQNLNHDAMYWYRQDPGQGLRLIYYSQIVNDFQKGDIAEGYSVSREKKESFPLTVTSAQKNPTAFYLCASSPDPGLTETQYFGPGTRLLVL.

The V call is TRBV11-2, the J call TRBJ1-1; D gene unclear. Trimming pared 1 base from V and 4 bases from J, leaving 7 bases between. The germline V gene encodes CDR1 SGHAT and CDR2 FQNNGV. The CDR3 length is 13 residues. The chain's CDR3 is CASSLGRGTEAFF. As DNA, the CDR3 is TGTGCCAGCAGCTTAGGGAGAGGCACTGAAGCTTTCTTT.

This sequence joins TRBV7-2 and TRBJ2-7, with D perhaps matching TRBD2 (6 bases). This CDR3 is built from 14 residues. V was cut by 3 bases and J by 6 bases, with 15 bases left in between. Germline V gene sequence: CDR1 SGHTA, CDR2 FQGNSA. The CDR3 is CASSFYGYGGEQYF. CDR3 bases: TGTGCCAGCAGCTTTTACGGCTACGGGGGCGAGCAGTACTTC.

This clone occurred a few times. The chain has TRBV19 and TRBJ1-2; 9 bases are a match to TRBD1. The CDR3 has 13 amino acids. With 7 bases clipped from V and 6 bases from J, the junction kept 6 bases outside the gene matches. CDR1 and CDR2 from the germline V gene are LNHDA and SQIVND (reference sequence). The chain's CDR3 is CASKGQGGDGYTF. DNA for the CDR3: TGTGCCAGTAAGGGACAGGGAGGGGATGGCTACACCTTC.

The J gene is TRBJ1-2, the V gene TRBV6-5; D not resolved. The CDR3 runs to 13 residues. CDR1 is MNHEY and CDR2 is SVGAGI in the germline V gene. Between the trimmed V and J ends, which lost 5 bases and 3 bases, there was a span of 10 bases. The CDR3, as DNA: TGTGCCAGCAGTACAACTTGGGACTATGGCTACACCTTC. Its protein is CASSTTWDYGYTF.

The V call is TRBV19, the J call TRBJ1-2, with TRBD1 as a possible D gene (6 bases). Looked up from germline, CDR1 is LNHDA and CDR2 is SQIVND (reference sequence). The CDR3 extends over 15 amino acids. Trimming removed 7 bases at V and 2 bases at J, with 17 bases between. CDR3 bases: TGTGCCAGTATCGGAGGGGGGGCTGGGAACTATGGCTACACCTTC. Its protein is CASIGGGAGNYGYTF.

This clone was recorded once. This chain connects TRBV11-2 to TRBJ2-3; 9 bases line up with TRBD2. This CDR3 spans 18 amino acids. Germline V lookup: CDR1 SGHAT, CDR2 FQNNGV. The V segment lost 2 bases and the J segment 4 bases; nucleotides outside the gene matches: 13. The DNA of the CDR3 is TGTGCCAGCAGCTTATATAGGGGTGTTAGCGGGAGATCAGATACGCAGTATTTT. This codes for CASSLYRGVSGRSDTQYF.

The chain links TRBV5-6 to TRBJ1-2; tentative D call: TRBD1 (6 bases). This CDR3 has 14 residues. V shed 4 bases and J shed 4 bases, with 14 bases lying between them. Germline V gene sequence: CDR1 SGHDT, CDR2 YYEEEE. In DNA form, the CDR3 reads TGTGCCAGCAGCCTAAGGGGGGTTGGCTATGGCTACACCTTC. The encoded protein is CASSLRGVGYGYTF.